The 3 T cell receptor beta chains presented below share a single source sample, sequenced in a study of vaccination and CD4 T cells after COVID-19. Their target antigens are unknown. The treatment is: roughly ten-day PBMC culture with coronavirus spike peptide pools or control peptides (ViraFEST assay). Sequencing of DNA taken from cultured CD4+ T cells relied on the Oncomine TCR Beta short-read assay. TCRdb recomputed calls from the PCR reads with MiXCR, one row per CDR3 protein. The sample has fewer than 20,000 distinct CDR3 sequences, 50% to 60% seen once. Sequencing was carried out using CD4+ T cells from blood, cultured in vitro. Every receptor here comes from a human donor who had recovered from COVID-19.

The chain uses TRBV21-1 and TRBJ2-5; the table gives TRBD1 as D, unverified against the DNA. TRBV21-1 constitutes a pseudogene. CDR3 length: 14 residues. DNA for the CDR3: TGTGCCAGCGGTTTCCAGGGGGGATGGGAGACCCAGTACTTC. As protein: CASGFQGGWETQYF.

V usage is TRBV11-2 and J usage is TRBJ2-3, with 7 bases lining up with TRBD1. Germline-derived CDR1 and CDR2 are SGHAT and FQNNGV. The junction had 15 bases not matched to a gene; V was cut back by 6 bases and J by 0 bases. This CDR3 spans 18 amino acids. The DNA for the CDR3 is TGTGCCAGCAGGCCCATGGGACAGTTTGTATCTAGCACAGATACGCAGTATTTT. Protein: CASRPMGQFVSSTDTQYF. The full variable domain, its missing parts supplied by reference TRBV11-2 and TRBJ2-3, is EAGVAQSPRYKIIEKRQSVAFWCNPISGHATLYWYQQILGQGPKLLIQFQNNGVVDDSQLPKDRFSAERLKGVDSTLKIQPAKLEDSAVYLCASRPMGQFVSSTDTQYFGPGTRLTVL.

The V and J genes are TRBV20-1 and TRBJ1-1; tentative D call: TRBD1 (5 bases). V was trimmed by 3 bases and J by 0 bases, leaving 11 bases between them. Germline V gene data show CDR1 as DFQATT and CDR2 as SNEGSKA (reference sequence). CDR3 length: 14 residues. The CDR3 reads CSASPGSLNTEAFF. CDR3 in DNA: TGCAGTGCTAGTCCAGGGTCATTGAACACTGAAGCTTTCTTT.